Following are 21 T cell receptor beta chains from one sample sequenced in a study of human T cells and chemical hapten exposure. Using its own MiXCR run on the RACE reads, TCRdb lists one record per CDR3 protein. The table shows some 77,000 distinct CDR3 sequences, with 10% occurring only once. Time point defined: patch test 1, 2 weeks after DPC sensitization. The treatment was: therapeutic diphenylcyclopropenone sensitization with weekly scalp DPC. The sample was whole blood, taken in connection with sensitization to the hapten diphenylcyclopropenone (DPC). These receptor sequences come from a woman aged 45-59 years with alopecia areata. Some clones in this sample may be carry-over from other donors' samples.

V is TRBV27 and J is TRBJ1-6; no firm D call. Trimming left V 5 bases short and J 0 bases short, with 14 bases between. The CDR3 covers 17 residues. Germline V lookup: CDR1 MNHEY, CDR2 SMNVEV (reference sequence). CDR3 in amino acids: CASSVDWGGSYNSPLHF. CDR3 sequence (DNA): TGTGCCAGCAGTGTCGACTGGGGAGGCTCCTATAATTCACCCCTCCACTTT.

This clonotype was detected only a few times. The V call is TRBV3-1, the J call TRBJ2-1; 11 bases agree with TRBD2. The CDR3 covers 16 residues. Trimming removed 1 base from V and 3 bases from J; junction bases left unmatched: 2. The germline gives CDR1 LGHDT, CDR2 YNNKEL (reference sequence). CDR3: CASSQGLAGHYNEQFF. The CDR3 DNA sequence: TGTGCCAGCAGCCAAGGACTAGCGGGACACTACAATGAGCAGTTCTTC.

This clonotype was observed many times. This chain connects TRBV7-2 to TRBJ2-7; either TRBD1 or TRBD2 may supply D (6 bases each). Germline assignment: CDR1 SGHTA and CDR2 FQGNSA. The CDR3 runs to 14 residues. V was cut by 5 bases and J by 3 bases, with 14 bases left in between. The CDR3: CASSPPGGYYEQYF. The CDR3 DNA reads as TGTGCCAGCAGCCCCCCCGGGGGCTACTACGAGCAGTACTTC.

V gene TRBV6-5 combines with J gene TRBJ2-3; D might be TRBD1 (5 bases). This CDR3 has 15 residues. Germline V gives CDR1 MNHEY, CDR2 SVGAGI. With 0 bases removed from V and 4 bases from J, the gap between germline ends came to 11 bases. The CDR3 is CASSYSRVGADTQYF. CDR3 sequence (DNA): TGTGCCAGCAGTTACTCCAGGGTGGGCGCAGATACGCAGTATTTT.

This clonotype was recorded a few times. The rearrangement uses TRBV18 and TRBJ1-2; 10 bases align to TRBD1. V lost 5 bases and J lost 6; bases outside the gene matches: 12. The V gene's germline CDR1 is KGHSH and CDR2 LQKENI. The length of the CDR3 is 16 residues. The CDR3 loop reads CASSLIGTGEEHGYTF. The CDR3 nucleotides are TGTGCCAGCTCATTAATCGGGACAGGGGAGGAGCATGGCTACACCTTC.

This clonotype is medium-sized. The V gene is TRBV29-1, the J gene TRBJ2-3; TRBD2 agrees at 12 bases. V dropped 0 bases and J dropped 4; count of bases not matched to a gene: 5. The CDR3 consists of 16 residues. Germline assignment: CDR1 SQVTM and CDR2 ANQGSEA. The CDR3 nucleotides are TGCAGCGTTGAAGATGCTAGACTAGCGGGAGCAGATACGCAGTATTTT. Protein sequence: CSVEDARLAGADTQYF.

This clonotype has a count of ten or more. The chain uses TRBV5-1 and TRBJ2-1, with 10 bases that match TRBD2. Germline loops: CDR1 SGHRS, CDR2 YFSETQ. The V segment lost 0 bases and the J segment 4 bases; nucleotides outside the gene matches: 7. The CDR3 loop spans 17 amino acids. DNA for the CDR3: TGCGCCAGCAGCTTGGAGGCTAGCGGGAGACCTTACAATGAGCAGTTCTTC. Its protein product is CASSLEASGRPYNEQFF.

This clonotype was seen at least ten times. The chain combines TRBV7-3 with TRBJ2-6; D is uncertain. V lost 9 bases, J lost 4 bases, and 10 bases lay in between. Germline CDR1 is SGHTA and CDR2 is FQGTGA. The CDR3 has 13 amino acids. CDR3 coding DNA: TGTGCCAGTAGCAGGAGCGGGGCCAACGTCCTGACTTTC. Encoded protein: CASSRSGANVLTF.

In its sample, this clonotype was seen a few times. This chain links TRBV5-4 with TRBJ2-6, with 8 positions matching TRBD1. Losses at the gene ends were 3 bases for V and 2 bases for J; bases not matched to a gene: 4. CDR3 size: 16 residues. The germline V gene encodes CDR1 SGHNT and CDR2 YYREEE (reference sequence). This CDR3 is CASSSGGFTGANVLTF. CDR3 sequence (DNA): TGTGCCAGCAGCTCAGGGGGCTTCACTGGGGCCAACGTCCTGACTTTC.

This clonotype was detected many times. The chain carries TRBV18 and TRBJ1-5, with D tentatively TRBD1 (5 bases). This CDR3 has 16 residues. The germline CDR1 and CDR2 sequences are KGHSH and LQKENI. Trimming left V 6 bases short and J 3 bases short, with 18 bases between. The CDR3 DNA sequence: TGTGCCAGCTCGCCGACAGAAGTTCAACCCAATCAGCCCCAGCATTTT. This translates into CASSPTEVQPNQPQHF. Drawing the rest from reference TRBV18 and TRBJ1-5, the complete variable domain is NAGVMQNPRHLVRRRGQEARLRCSPMKGHSHVYWYRQLPEEGLKFMVYLQKENIIDESGMPKERFSAEFPKEGPSILRIQQVVRGDSAAYFCASSPTEVQPNQPQHFGDGTRLSIL.

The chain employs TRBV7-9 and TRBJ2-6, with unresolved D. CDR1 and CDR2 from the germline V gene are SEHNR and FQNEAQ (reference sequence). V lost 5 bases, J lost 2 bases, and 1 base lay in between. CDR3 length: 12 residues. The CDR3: CASSAGANVLTF. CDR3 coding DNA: TGTGCCAGCAGCGCTGGGGCCAACGTCCTGACTTTC.

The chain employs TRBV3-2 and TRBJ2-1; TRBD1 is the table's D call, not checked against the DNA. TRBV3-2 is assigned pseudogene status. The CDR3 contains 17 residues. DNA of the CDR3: TGTGCCAGCAGCGAGGTCACCGGGACAGCTGCCTACAATGAGCAGTTCTTC. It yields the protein CASSEVTGTAAYNEQFF.

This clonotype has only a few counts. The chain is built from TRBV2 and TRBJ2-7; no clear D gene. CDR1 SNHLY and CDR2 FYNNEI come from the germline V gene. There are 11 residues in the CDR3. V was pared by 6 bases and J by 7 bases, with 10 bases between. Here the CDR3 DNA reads TGTGCCAGCAGCGAGCTGGTGGAGCAGTACTTC. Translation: CASSELVEQYF.

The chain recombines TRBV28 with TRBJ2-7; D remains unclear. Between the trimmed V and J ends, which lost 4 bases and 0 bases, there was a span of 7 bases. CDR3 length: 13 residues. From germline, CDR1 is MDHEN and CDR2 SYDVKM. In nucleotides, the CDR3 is TGTGCCAGCAGTTCCCGCAACTCCTACGAGCAGTACTTC. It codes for CASSSRNSYEQYF.

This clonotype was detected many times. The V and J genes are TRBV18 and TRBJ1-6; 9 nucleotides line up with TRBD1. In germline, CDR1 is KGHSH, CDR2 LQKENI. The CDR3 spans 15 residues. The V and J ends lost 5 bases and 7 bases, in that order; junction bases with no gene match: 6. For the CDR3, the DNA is TGTGCCAGCTCAACGACAGGGGGTGGGAATTCACCCCTCCACTTT. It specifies CASSTTGGGNSPLHF.

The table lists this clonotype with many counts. The CDR3 protein is CASSPQSTNTGVEKLFF. In nucleotides, the CDR3 is TGTGCCAGCTCACCACAGTCGACCAATACGGGCGTCGAAAAACTGTTTTTT. The chain combines TRBV18 with TRBJ1-4, with D unclear. Germline assignment: CDR1 KGHSH and CDR2 LQKENI. Trimming took 1 base from V and 8 from J, leaving 20 bases between them. This CDR3 comprises 17 residues.

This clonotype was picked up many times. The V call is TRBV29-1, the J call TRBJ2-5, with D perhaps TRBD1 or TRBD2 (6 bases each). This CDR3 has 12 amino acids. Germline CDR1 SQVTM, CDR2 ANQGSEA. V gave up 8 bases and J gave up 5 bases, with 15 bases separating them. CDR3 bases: TGCAGCTCTGGGGGCGGAGGGGAGACCCAGTACTTC. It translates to CSSGGGGETQYF.

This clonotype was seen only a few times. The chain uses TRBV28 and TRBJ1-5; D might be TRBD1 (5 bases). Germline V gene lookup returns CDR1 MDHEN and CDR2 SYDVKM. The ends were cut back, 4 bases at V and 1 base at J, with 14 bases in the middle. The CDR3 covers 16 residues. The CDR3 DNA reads TGTGCCAGCAGTTCCCAGGGTTTGAGGAGCAATCAGCCCCAGCATTTT. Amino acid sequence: CASSSQGLRSNQPQHF.

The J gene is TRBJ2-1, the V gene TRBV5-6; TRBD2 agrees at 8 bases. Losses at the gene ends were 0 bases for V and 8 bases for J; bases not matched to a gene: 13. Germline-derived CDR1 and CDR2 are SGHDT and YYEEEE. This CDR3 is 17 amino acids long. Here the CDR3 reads CASSLEAGLGPGDEQFF. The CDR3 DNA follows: TGTGCCAGCAGCTTGGAAGCGGGACTAGGTCCTGGGGATGAGCAGTTCTTC.

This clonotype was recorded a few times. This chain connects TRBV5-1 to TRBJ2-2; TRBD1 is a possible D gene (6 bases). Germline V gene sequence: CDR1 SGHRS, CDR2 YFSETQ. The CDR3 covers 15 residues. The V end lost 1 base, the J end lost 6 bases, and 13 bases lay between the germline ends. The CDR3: CASSLSLEGAGELFF. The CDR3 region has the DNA TGCGCCAGCAGCTTGAGTCTAGAGGGGGCCGGGGAGCTGTTTTTT.

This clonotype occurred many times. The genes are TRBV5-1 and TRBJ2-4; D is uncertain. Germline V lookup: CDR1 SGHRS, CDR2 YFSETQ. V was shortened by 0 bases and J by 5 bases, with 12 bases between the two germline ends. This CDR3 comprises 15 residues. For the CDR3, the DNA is TGCGCCAGCAGCTTGGCCGGAGCCTGGGAAAACATTCAGTACTTC. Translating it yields CASSLAGAWENIQYF.